This T cell receptor beta chain was identified in a study of identical twins. Via MiXCR, TCRdb re-called the 5' RACE reads, giving one row per CDR3 protein. The data contain 1.5 million to 2 million distinct CDR3 sequences, 25% to 35% of them singletons. The CDR3 has 14 residues. Trimming removed 0 bases from V and 6 bases from J; junction bases left unmatched: 3. Germline CDR1 and CDR2: LGHNA and YNFKEQ. Sequenced input: cord blood. The source of this sequence is a newborn girl in good health. This chain connects TRBV4-2 to TRBJ1-2; 8 bases map to TRBD1. The chain's CDR3 is CASSQEGQANGYTF. CDR3 in DNA: TGTGCCAGCAGCCAAGAGGGACAGGCTAATGGCTACACCTTC.